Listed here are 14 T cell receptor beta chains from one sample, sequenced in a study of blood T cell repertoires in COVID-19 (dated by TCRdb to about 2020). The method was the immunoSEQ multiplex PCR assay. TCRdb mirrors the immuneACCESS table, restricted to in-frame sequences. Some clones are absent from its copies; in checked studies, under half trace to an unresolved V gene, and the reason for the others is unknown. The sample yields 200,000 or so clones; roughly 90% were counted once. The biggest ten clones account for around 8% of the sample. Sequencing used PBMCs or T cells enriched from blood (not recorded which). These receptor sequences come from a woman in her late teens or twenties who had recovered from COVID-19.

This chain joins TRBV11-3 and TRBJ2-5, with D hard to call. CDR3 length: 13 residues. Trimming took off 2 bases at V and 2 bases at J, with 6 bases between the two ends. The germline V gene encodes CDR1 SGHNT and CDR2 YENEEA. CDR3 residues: CASSLRLQETQYF. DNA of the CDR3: TGTGCCAGCAGCTTACGCCTACAAGAGACCCAGTACTTC. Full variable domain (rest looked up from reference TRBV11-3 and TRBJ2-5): EAGVVQSPRYKIIEKKQPVAFWCNPISGHNTLYWYLQNLGQGPELLIRYENEEAVDDSQLPKDRFSAERLKGVDSTLKIQPAELGDSAVYLCASSLRLQETQYFGPGTRLLVL.

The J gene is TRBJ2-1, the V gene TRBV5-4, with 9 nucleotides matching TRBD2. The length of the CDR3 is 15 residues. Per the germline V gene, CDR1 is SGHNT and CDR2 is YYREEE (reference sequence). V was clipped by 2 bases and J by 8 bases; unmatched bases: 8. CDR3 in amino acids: CASSLWRGGRDEQFF. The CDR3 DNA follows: TGTGCCAGCAGCTTATGGCGGGGGGGAAGGGATGAGCAGTTCTTC.

In DNA, the CDR3 is TGCGCCAGCAGCCAGCCCCGGGACAGGGAAAGCGAGCAGTACTTC. Encoded protein: CASSQPRDRESEQYF. This rearrangement joins TRBV4-1 to TRBJ2-7, with 9 bases matching TRBD1. J was trimmed by 6 bases and V by 3 bases; bases with no gene match: 9. This CDR3 comprises 15 residues. Germline CDR1 reads MGHRA; CDR2 reads YSYEKL.

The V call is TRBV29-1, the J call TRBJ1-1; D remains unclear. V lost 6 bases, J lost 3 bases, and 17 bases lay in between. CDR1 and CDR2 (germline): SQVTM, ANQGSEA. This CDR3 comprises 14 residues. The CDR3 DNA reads TGCAGCGTCTGCCGGGCGGTAGCGGACACTGAAGCTTTCTTT. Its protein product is CSVCRAVADTEAFF.

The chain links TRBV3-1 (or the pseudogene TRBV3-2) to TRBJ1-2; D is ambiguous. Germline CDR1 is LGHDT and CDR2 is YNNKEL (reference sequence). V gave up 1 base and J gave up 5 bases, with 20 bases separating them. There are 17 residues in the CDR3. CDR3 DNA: TGTGCCAGCAGCCAAGTTTATTCGGCGAGGAGGGTTTATGGCTACACCTTC. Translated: CASSQVYSARRVYGYTF.

CDR3 region: CASSVFPSAEPQHF. The DNA of the CDR3 is TGTGCCAGTAGTGTCTTCCCGTCAGCGGAGCCCCAGCATTTT. The V gene is TRBV19, the J gene TRBJ1-5; D is unclear. The CDR3 loop spans 14 amino acids. CDR1 is LNHDA and CDR2 is SQIVND in the germline V gene (reference sequence). V lost 5 bases, J lost 8 bases, and 16 bases lay in between.

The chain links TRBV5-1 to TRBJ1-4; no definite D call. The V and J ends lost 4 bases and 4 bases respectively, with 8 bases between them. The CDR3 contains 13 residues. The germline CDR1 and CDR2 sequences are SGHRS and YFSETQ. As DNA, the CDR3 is TGCGCCAGCAGCGCGGGAGTTAATGAAAAACTGTTTTTT. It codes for CASSAGVNEKLFF.

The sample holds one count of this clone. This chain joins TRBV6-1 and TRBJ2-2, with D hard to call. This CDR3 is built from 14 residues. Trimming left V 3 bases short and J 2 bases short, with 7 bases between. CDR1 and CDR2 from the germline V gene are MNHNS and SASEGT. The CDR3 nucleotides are TGTGCCAGCAGTGATAGTTTCAACACCGGGGAGCTGTTTTTT. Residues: CASSDSFNTGELFF.

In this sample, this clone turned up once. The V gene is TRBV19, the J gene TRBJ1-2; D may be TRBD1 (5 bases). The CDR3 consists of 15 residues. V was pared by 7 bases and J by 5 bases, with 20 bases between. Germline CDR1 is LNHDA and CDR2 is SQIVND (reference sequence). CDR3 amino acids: CASKSATTGYYGYTF. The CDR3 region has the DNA TGTGCCAGTAAGTCAGCAACAACAGGTTATTATGGCTACACCTTC.

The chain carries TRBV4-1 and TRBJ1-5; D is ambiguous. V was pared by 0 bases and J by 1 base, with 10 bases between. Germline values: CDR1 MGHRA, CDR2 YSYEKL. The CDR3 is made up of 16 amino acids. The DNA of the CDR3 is TGCGCCAGCAGCCAAGATCAGAGAGGGAGCAATCAGCCCCAGCATTTT. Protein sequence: CASSQDQRGSNQPQHF.

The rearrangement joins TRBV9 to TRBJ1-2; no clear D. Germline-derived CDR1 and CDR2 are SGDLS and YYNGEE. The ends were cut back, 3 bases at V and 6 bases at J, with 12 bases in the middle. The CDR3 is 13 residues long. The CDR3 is CASSATVEDGYTF. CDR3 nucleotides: TGTGCCAGCAGCGCTACCGTGGAGGATGGCTACACCTTC.

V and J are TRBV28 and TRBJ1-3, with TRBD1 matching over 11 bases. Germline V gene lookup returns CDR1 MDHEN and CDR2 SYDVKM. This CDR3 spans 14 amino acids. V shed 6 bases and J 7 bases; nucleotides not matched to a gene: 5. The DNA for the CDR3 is TGTGCCAGCAGACCCTGGGACAGGGGGAACACCATATATTTT. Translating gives CASRPWDRGNTIYF.

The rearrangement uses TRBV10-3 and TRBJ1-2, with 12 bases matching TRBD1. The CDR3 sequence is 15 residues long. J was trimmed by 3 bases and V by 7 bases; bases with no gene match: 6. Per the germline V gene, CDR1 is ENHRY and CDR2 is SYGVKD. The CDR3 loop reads CAITRGTGGDYGYTF. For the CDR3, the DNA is TGTGCCATCACCAGAGGGACAGGGGGCGACTATGGCTACACCTTC.

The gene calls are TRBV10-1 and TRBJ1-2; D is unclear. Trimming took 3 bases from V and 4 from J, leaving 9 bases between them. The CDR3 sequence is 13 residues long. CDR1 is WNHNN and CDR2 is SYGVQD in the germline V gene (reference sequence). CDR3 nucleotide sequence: TGCGCCAGCAGTGAAGGAGGAAGCTATGGCTACACCTTC. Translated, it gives CASSEGGSYGYTF.